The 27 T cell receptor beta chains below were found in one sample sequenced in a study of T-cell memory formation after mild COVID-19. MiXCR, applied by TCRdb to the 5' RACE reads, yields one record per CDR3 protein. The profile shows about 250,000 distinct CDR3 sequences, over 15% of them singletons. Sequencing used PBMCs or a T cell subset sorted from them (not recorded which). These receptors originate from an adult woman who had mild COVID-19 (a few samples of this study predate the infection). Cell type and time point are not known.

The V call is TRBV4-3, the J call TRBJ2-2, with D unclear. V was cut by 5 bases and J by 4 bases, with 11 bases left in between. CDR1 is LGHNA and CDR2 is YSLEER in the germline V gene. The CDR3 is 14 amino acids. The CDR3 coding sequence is TGCGCCAGCAGCTCAAGACGAATCACCGGGGAGCTGTTTTTT. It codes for CASSSRRITGELFF.

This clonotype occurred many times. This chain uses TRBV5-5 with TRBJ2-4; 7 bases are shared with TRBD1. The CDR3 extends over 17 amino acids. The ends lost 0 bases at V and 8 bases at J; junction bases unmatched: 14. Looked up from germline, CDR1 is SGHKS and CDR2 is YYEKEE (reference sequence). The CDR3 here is CASSLVSGQVEWDIQYF. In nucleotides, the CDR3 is TGTGCCAGCAGCTTGGTCTCAGGACAGGTGGAGTGGGACATTCAGTACTTC.

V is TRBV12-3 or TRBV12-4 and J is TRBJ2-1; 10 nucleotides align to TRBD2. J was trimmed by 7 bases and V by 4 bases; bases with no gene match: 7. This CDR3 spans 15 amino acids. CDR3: CASSWERGGRNEQFF. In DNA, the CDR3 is TGTGCCAGCAGTTGGGAGCGGGGGGGCCGGAATGAGCAGTTCTTC.

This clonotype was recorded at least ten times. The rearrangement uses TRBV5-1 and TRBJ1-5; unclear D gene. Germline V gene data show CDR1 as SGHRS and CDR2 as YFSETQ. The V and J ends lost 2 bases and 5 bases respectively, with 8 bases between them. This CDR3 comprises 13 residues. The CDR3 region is CASSLSVDQPQHF. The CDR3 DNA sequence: TGCGCCAGCAGCTTAAGCGTAGATCAGCCCCAGCATTTT.

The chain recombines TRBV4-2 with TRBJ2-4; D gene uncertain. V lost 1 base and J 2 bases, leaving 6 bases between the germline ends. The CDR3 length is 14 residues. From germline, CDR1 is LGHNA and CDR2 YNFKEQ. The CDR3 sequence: CASSQGASKNIQYF. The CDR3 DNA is TGTGCCAGCAGCCAAGGGGCGTCCAAAAACATTCAGTACTTC.

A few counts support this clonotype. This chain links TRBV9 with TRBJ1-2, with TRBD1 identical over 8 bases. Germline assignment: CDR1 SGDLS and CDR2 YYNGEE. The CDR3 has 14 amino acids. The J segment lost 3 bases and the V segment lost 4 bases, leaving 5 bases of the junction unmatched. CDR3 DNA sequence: TGTGCCAGCAGCCCCGGACAGGGCCACTATGGCTACACCTTC. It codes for CASSPGQGHYGYTF.

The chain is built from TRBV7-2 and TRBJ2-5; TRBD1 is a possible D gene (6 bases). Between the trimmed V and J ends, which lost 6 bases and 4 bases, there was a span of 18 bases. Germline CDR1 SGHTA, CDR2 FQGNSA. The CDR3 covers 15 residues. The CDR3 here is CASSFIRGRSETQYF. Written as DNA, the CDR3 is TGTGCCAGCAGTTTCATCAGGGGACGTTCAGAGACCCAGTACTTC.

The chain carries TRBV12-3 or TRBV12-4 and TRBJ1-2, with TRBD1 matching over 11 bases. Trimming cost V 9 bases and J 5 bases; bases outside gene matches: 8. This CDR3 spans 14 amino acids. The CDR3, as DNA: TGTGCCAGTACTGGGACAGGGGGTTATTATGGCTACACCTTC. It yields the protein CASTGTGGYYGYTF.

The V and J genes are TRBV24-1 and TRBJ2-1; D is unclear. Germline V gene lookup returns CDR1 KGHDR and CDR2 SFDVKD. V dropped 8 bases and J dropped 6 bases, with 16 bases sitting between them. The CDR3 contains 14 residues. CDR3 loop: CATMDSVQANEQFF. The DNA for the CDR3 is TGTGCCACCATGGATAGTGTCCAGGCCAATGAGCAGTTCTTC.

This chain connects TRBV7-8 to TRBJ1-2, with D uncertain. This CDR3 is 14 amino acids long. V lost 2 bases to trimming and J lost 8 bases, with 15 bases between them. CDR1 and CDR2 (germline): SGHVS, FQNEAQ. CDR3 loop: CASSLLRAPGGYTF. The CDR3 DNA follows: TGTGCCAGCAGCTTACTCCGGGCCCCGGGGGGCTACACCTTC.

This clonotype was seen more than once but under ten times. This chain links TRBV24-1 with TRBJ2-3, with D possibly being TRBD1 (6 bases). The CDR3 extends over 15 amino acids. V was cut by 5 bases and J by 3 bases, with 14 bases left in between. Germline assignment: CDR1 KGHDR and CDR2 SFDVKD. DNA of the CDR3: TGTGCCACCAGTGTTTCGACAGGCTGGACAGATACGCAGTATTTT. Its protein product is CATSVSTGWTDTQYF.

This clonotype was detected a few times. CDR3 protein: CASSWTGGRETQYF. The CDR3 DNA sequence: TGTGCCAGCAGCTGGACAGGGGGCCGCGAGACCCAGTACTTC. This chain connects TRBV5-4 to TRBJ2-5, with 11 nucleotides matching TRBD1. The CDR3 is 14 residues long. The germline CDR1 and CDR2 sequences are SGHNT and YYREEE (reference sequence). After removal of 3 bases from V and 5 bases from J, the junction contained 3 bases not matched to a gene. The full variable domain, rest sourced from reference TRBV5-4 and TRBJ2-5, is ETGVTQSPTHLIKTRGQQVTLRCSSQSGHNTVSWYQQALGQGPQFIFQYYREEENGRGNFPPRFSGLQFPNYSSELNVNALELDDSALYLCASSWTGGRETQYFGPGTRLLVL.

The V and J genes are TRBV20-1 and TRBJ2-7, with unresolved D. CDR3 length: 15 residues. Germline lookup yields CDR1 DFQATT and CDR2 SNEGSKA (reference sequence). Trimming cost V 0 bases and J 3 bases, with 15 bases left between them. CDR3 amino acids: CSARDHSTGNYEQYF. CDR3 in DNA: TGCAGTGCTAGAGATCACAGCACTGGGAACTACGAGCAGTACTTC.

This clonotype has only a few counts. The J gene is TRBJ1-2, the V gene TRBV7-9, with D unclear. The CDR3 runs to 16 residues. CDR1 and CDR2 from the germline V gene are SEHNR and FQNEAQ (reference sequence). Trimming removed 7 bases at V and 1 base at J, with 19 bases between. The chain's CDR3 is CASTPLRNVVNYGYTF. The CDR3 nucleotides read TGTGCCAGCACTCCTCTCCGTAATGTGGTTAACTATGGCTACACCTTC.

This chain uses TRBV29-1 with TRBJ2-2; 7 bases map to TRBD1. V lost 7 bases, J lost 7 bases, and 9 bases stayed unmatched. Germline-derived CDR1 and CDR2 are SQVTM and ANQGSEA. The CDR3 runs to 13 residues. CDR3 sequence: CSGRQGLGGELFF. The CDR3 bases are TGCAGCGGACGACAGGGTCTGGGCGGGGAGCTGTTTTTT.

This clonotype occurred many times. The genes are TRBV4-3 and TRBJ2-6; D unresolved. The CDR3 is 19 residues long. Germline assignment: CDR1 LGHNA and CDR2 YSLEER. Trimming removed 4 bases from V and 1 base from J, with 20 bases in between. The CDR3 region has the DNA TGCGCCAGCAGCCTGAATCGCAGAGTCGCGTCTTCTGGGGCCAACGTCCTGACTTTC. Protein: CASSLNRRVASSGANVLTF.

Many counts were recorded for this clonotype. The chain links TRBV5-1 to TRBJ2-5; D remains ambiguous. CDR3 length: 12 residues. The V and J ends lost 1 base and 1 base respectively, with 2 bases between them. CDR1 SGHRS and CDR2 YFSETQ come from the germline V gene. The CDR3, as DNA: TGCGCCAGCAGCTTGACCCAAGAGACCCAGTACTTC. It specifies CASSLTQETQYF.

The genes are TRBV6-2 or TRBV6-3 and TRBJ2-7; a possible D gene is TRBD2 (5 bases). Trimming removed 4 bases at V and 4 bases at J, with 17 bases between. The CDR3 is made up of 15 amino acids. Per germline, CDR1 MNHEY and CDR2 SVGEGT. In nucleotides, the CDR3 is TGTGCCAGCAGTTTGGACTTCAGAAATGCATACGAGCAGTACTTC. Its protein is CASSLDFRNAYEQYF.

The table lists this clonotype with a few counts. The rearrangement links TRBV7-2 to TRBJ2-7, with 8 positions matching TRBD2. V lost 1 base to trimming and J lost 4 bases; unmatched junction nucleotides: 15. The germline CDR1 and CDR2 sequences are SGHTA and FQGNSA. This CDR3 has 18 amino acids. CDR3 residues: CASSLGPSGPTNLYEQYF. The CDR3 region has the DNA TGTGCCAGCAGCTTAGGCCCTAGCGGGCCGACAAATTTATACGAGCAGTACTTC.

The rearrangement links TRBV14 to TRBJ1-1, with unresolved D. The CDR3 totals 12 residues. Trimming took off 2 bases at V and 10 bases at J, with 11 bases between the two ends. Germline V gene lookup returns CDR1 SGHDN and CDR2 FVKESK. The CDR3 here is CASSQLWGGAFF. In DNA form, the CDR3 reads TGTGCCAGCAGCCAACTATGGGGAGGAGCTTTCTTT.

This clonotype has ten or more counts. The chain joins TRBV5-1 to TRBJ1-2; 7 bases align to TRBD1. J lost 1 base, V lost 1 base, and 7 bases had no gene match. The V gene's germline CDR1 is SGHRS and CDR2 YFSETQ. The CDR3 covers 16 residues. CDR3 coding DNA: TGCGCCAGCAGCTTGCAGGGGGGTATTAATAACTATGGCTACACCTTC. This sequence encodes CASSLQGGINNYGYTF.

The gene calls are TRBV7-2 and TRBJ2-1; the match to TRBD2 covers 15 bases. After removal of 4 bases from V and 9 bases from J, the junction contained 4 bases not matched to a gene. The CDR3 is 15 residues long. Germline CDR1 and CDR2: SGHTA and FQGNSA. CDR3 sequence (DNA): TGTGCCAGCAGCTGGACTAGCGGGAGGGGGAGTGAGCAGTTCTTC. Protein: CASSWTSGRGSEQFF.

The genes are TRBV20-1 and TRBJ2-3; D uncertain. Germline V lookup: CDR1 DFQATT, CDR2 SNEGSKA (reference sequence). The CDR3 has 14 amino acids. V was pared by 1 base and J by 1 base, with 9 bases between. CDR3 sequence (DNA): TGCAGTGCTAGAGGACCCGGAGGCACAGATACGCAGTATTTT. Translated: CSARGPGGTDTQYF.

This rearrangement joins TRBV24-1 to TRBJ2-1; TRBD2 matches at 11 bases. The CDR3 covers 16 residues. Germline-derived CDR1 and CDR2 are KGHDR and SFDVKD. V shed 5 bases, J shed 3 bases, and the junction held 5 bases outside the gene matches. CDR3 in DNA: TGTGCCACCAGTGGTACCGGGACTAGCGGCTACAATGAGCAGTTCTTC. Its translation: CATSGTGTSGYNEQFF.

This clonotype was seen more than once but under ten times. CDR3 DNA sequence: TGCAGCGTCAAACAGCCCTACAATGAGCAGTTCTTC. Protein product: CSVKQPYNEQFF. J is TRBJ2-1 and V is TRBV29-1; no reliable D call. The CDR3 has 12 residues. V was pared by 6 bases and J by 2 bases, with 8 bases between. Per the germline V gene, CDR1 is SQVTM and CDR2 is ANQGSEA.

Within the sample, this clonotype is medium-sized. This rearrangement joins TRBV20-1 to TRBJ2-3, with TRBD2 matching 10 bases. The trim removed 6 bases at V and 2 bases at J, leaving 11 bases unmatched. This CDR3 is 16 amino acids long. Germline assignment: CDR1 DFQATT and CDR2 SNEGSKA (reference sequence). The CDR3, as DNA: TGCAGTGCCGCCGGGGCTAGCGGGAGTGCCACAGATACGCAGTATTTT. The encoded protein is CSAAGASGSATDTQYF.

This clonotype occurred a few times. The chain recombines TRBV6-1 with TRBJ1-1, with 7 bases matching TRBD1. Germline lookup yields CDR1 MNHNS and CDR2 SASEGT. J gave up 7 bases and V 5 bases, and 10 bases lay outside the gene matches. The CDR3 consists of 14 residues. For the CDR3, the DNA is TGTGCCAGCAGTCCCGTTCCGGGACAGAGTGAAGCTTTCTTT. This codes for CASSPVPGQSEAFF.